These 21 T cell receptor beta chains were all obtained from the same sample, sequenced in a study of cytomegalovirus exposure and HLA in healthy donors. Primers for the PCR totalled 60 Vbeta and 13 Jbeta. The protocol was immunoSEQ multiplex PCR, while the TCRdb copy is restricted to in-frame clones and leaves out a portion. This table has about 150,000 clones, over 75% appearing once. Material: PBMCs. All receptors come from a woman aged 40-49 years in good health and CMV-seropositive.

The chain links TRBV5-1 to TRBJ2-5; D possibly corresponds to TRBD2 (6 bases). Germline V gives CDR1 SGHRS, CDR2 YFSETQ. The V gene lost 2 bases and the J gene lost 2 bases, with 13 bases spanning the gap. The CDR3 length is 15 residues. CDR3 in amino acids: CASSFLGREQETQYF. Written as DNA, the CDR3 is TGCGCCAGCAGCTTTCTTGGACGGGAGCAAGAGACCCAGTACTTC.

The chain combines TRBV29-1 with TRBJ2-1; TRBD2 aligns across 12 bases. This CDR3 has 18 amino acids. J was trimmed by 9 bases and V by 4 bases; bases with no gene match: 19. CDR1 and CDR2 from the germline V gene are SQVTM and ANQGSEA. The CDR3 DNA follows: TGCAGCGTTGGTACCCTCCCTAGCGGGAGGGCCATTGCAGTTGAGCAGTTCTTC. Its protein product is CSVGTLPSGRAIAVEQFF.

This clone was detected only once. J is TRBJ2-2 and V is TRBV5-8, with D unresolved. CDR3 length: 14 residues. The germline V gene encodes CDR1 SGHTS and CDR2 YDEGEE. Trimming left V 0 bases short and J 7 bases short, with 10 bases between. The CDR3 coding sequence is TGTGCCAGCAGCTTGGGACTTTCGTTCGGGGAGCTGTTTTTT. Translation gives CASSLGLSFGELFF.

CDR3 nucleotides: TGTGCCAGCAGTCTCAGGACAGGGCAGTGGAACACTGAAGCTTTCTTT. Protein sequence: CASSLRTGQWNTEAFF. V and J are TRBV27 and TRBJ1-1, with 8 bases that match TRBD1. There are 16 residues in the CDR3. Per germline, CDR1 MNHEY and CDR2 SMNVEV (reference sequence). Trimming cost V 5 bases and J 1 base; bases outside gene matches: 9.

CDR3 coding DNA: TGTGCCAGCAGTGAATTCAGGGAGGGTCCAGCTTTCTTT. As protein: CASSEFREGPAFF. This rearrangement joins TRBV6-1 to TRBJ1-1, with D maybe TRBD1 (5 bases). Trimming left V 2 bases short and J 10 bases short, with 14 bases between. Germline V CDR1 and CDR2: MNHNS, SASEGT. The CDR3 sequence is 13 residues long.

The chain uses TRBV7-2 and TRBJ2-5; 8 bases match TRBD2. The germline V gene has CDR1 SGHTA and CDR2 FQGNSA. This CDR3 has 18 amino acids. V shed 2 bases, J shed 5 bases, and the junction held 16 bases outside the gene matches. The CDR3 spells CASSLIGSSGLNRETQYF. CDR3 bases: TGTGCCAGCAGCTTAATAGGGTCTAGCGGGCTTAACCGGGAGACCCAGTACTTC.

This clone has only one observation. This chain connects TRBV12-2 to TRBJ1-4; TRBD1, the table's D call, was not compared with the DNA. TRBV12-2 is deemed a pseudogene. The CDR3 covers 14 residues. CDR3 in amino acids: CASRLTGLNEKLFF. The DNA of the CDR3 is TGTGCAAGTCGCTTAACAGGGCTAAATGAAAAACTGTTTTTT.

This clone has just a few counts. V is TRBV15 and J is TRBJ2-2; 10 bases map to TRBD1. V lost 3 bases, J lost 7 bases, and 5 bases stayed unmatched. CDR3 length: 15 amino acids. The germline CDR1 and CDR2 sequences are LNHNV and YYDKDF (reference sequence). CDR3: CATSSRTGGIGELFF. In DNA, the CDR3 is TGTGCCACCAGCAGTCGGACAGGGGGAATCGGGGAGCTGTTTTTT.

The rearrangement joins TRBV28 to TRBJ2-1; 12 positions match TRBD2. The CDR3 covers 18 residues. Germline V gives CDR1 MDHEN, CDR2 SYDVKM. Germline trimming cut 5 bases from V and 2 bases from J; bases unmatched to any gene: 10. The CDR3 sequence is CASSPLARLAGAYNEQFF. In nucleotides, the CDR3 is TGTGCCAGCAGTCCCCTCGCCAGACTAGCGGGGGCCTACAATGAGCAGTTCTTC.

V and J are TRBV19 and TRBJ1-5; no clear D gene. Deletions cut 0 bases from V and 2 bases from J, with 8 bases between. The CDR3 extends over 15 amino acids. Germline V lookup: CDR1 LNHDA, CDR2 SQIVND (reference sequence). CDR3 protein: CASSIDRGGNQPQHF. CDR3 in DNA: TGTGCCAGTAGTATAGATCGAGGCGGCAATCAGCCCCAGCATTTT.

This chain links TRBV28 with TRBJ2-7; possibly TRBD2 for D (5 bases). Germline V gene lookup returns CDR1 MDHEN and CDR2 SYDVKM. The CDR3 is 16 amino acids. The germline V and J ends were trimmed by 2 bases and 6 bases, with 20 bases remaining between them. In DNA, the CDR3 is TGTGCCAGCAGTTTAAGCCCTTCCTGGGAGTGGGGCGAGCAGTACTTC. Amino acids: CASSLSPSWEWGEQYF.

This chain joins TRBV11-2 and TRBJ1-1; TRBD1 matches 10 bases. The CDR3 totals 16 residues. The ends lost 1 base at V and 5 bases at J; junction bases unmatched: 7. Germline V gene data show CDR1 as SGHAT and CDR2 as FQNNGV. CDR3 region: CASSLGWGQGWTEAFF. DNA for the CDR3: TGTGCCAGCAGCTTAGGGTGGGGACAGGGGTGGACTGAAGCTTTCTTT.

The chain recombines TRBV28 with TRBJ1-5, with unresolved D. The CDR3 is made up of 16 amino acids. V shed 1 base and J shed 2 bases, with 12 bases lying between them. Germline V gene sequence: CDR1 MDHEN, CDR2 SYDVKM. CDR3 loop: CASSLLTPGGNQPQHF. The CDR3 nucleotides are TGTGCCAGCAGTTTATTAACCCCAGGCGGCAATCAGCCCCAGCATTTT.

The gene calls are TRBV28 and TRBJ2-5; TRBD1 matches 9 bases. Germline loops: CDR1 MDHEN, CDR2 SYDVKM. The CDR3 covers 14 residues. The ends lost 3 bases at V and 5 bases at J; junction bases unmatched: 4. CDR3 in DNA: TGTGCCAGCAGTTTCTGGGACAGGGTTGAGACCCAGTACTTC. Translation gives CASSFWDRVETQYF. The full variable domain, its missing parts supplied by reference TRBV28 and TRBJ2-5, is DVKVTQSSRYLVKRTGEKVFLECVQDMDHENMFWYRQDPGLGLRLIYFSYDVKMKEKGDIPEGYSVSREKKERFSLILESASTNQTSMYLCASSFWDRVETQYFGPGTRLLVL.

The rearrangement uses TRBV6-5 and TRBJ2-1, with 12 bases matching TRBD2. The J segment lost 9 bases and the V segment lost 6 bases, leaving 3 bases of the junction unmatched. Germline loops: CDR1 MNHEY, CDR2 SVGAGI. CDR3 size: 13 residues. CDR3 protein: CASRKGLAGEQFF. The CDR3 DNA sequence: TGTGCCAGCAGAAAGGGACTAGCGGGTGAGCAGTTCTTC.

This chain links TRBV4-1 with TRBJ2-7, with 9 bases identical to TRBD2. Trimming cost V 1 base and J 0 bases; bases outside gene matches: 4. CDR3 length: 16 residues. CDR1 and CDR2 from the germline V gene are MGHRA and YSYEKL. DNA for the CDR3: TGCGCCAGCAGCCAAGGGGGGCGGGAGGGCTCCTACGAGCAGTACTTC. Translated, it gives CASSQGGREGSYEQYF.

The chain has TRBV6-4 and TRBJ2-1, with 11 bases fitting TRBD1. V gave up 5 bases and J gave up 8 bases; unmatched junction bases: 11. Germline values: CDR1 MRHNA, CDR2 SNTAGT. The CDR3 spans 16 residues. The CDR3 loop reads CASSSLPGTGGHEQFF. CDR3 DNA: TGTGCCAGCAGTTCCCTGCCCGGGACAGGGGGGCATGAGCAGTTCTTC.

The chain links TRBV5-1 to TRBJ1-3; 11 bases align to TRBD1. V lost 6 bases, J lost 2 bases, and 7 bases stayed unmatched. There are 16 residues in the CDR3. The V gene's germline CDR1 is SGHRS and CDR2 YFSETQ. The CDR3 DNA sequence: TGCGCCAGCACACCGGGACAGGGGGGTGCTGGAAACACCATATATTTT. Protein product: CASTPGQGGAGNTIYF.

This chain joins TRBV27 and TRBJ1-5; D is unresolved. This CDR3 is built from 14 residues. The V and J ends lost 4 bases and 2 bases respectively, with 9 bases between them. CDR1 MNHEY and CDR2 SMNVEV come from the germline V gene (reference sequence). Written as DNA, the CDR3 is TGTGCCAGCAGTTACTACGGGGGCAATCAGCCCCAGCATTTT. Protein sequence: CASSYYGGNQPQHF.

The V gene is TRBV4-1, the J gene TRBJ2-7; D gene unclear. Trimming cost V 1 base and J 1 base, with 14 bases left between them. Germline V gives CDR1 MGHRA, CDR2 YSYEKL. The CDR3 is 16 amino acids. CDR3 in amino acids: CASSQGRSLQSYEQYF. CDR3 DNA sequence: TGCGCCAGCAGCCAAGGTCGCTCTCTCCAGTCCTACGAGCAGTACTTC.

This clone occurred a few times. The gene calls are TRBV30 and TRBJ2-2, with D possibly being TRBD1 (6 bases). This CDR3 is built from 12 residues. Germline CDR1 GTSNPN, CDR2 SVGIG (reference sequence). The V and J ends lost 0 bases and 8 bases respectively, with 7 bases between them. The CDR3 reads CAWSVGQGELFF. The CDR3, as DNA: TGTGCCTGGAGTGTCGGACAGGGGGAGCTGTTTTTT.